A single sample is the source of the 17 T cell receptor beta chains below, sequenced in a study of blood T cell repertoires in COVID-19. The method was immunoSEQ multiplex PCR; TCRdb's version includes in-frame clones alone and lacks a portion of them. The sample holds almost 500,000 clones, approximately 86% seen once. The sequenced material came from PBMCs or T cells enriched from blood (not recorded which). The origin of the receptors is a woman aged 55-70 years who had recovered from COVID-19.

This chain links TRBV5-4 with TRBJ2-2, with TRBD1 identical over 9 bases. CDR1 is SGHNT and CDR2 is YYREEE in the germline V gene (reference sequence). Germline trimming cut 4 bases from V and 4 bases from J; bases unmatched to any gene: 5. The CDR3 runs 15 residues. CDR3 in DNA: TGTGCCAGCAGCCCTGGACAGGGGAGCACCGGGGAGCTGTTTTTT. This translates into CASSPGQGSTGELFF.

Remarks on this clone: The sample holds other DNA sequences that translate to the same CDR3. This chain links TRBV2 with TRBJ1-5, with a weak D call TRBD1 (5 bases). Trimming cost V 5 bases and J 0 bases, with 8 bases left between them. The CDR3 is 14 residues long. CDR1 and CDR2 from the germline V gene are SNHLY and FYNNEI. Here the CDR3 reads CASSPQGSNQPQHF. The CDR3 DNA is TGTGCCAGCAGTCCCCAGGGTAGCAATCAGCCCCAGCATTTT. Full variable domain (rest looked up from reference TRBV2 and TRBJ1-5): EPEVTQTPSHQVTQMGQEVILRCVPISNHLYFYWYRQILGQKVEFLVSFYNNEISEKSEIFDDQFSVERPDGSNFTLKIRSTKLEDSAMYFCASSPQGSNQPQHFGDGTRLSIL.

This chain uses TRBV2 with TRBJ1-3; the D gene is possibly TRBD1 (6 bases). V gave up 5 bases and J gave up 0 bases, with 11 bases separating them. In germline, CDR1 is SNHLY, CDR2 FYNNEI. This CDR3 has 15 amino acids. In DNA form, the CDR3 reads TGTGCCAGCAGTCCCCAGGGGAACTCTGGAAACACCATATATTTT. It yields the protein CASSPQGNSGNTIYF.

V usage is TRBV2 and J usage is TRBJ2-1; a weak D match, TRBD1 (6 bases). Trimming shortened V by 4 bases and J by 0 bases, and 10 bases separated the two germline ends. Germline values: CDR1 SNHLY, CDR2 FYNNEI. This CDR3 contains 15 residues. The CDR3 region has the DNA TGTGCCAGCAGTGCTCAGGGGAGCTCCTACAATGAGCAGTTCTTC. This encodes CASSAQGSSYNEQFF.

V is TRBV3-1 (or the pseudogene TRBV3-2) and J is TRBJ1-6; perhaps TRBD1 as D (6 bases). V was shortened by 1 base and J by 5 bases, with 12 bases between the two germline ends. The germline gives CDR1 LGHDT, CDR2 YNNKEL (reference sequence). The CDR3 runs 16 residues. In DNA form, the CDR3 reads TGTGCCAGCAGCCAAGTGAGGGCAGGGGATAATTCACCCCTCCACTTT. Translated, it gives CASSQVRAGDNSPLHF.

J is TRBJ1-3 and V is TRBV27; D gene ambiguous. The CDR3 loop spans 11 amino acids. The ends were cut back, 7 bases at V and 8 bases at J, with 9 bases in the middle. The germline gives CDR1 MNHEY, CDR2 SMNVEV (reference sequence). The CDR3 sequence: CASTPPYTIYF. CDR3 bases: TGTGCCAGCACCCCCCCCTACACCATATATTTT.

J is TRBJ1-5 and V is TRBV7-2; D ambiguous. This CDR3 is built from 14 residues. V lost 1 base and J 7 bases, leaving 11 bases between the germline ends. Germline lookup yields CDR1 SGHTA and CDR2 FQGNSA. The CDR3 nucleotides are TGTGCCAGCAGCTTAGGGGCAGGAGGCCAGCCCCAGCATTTT. The encoded protein is CASSLGAGGQPQHF.

The rearrangement links TRBV30 to TRBJ2-7; 7 bases fit TRBD1. Losses at the gene ends were 3 bases for V and 0 bases for J; bases not matched to a gene: 5. The CDR3 has 14 amino acids. Germline V gives CDR1 GTSNPN, CDR2 SVGIG (reference sequence). In nucleotides, the CDR3 is TGTGCCTGGAGAAAGACAGGGAGCTCCTACGAGCAGTACTTC. It is translated as CAWRKTGSSYEQYF. Filled out from reference TRBV30 and TRBJ2-7, the complete variable domain reads SQTIHQWPATLVQPVGSPLSLECTVEGTSNPNLYWYRQAAGRGLQLLFYSVGIGQISSEVPQNLSASRPQDRQFILSSKKLLLSDSGFYLCAWRKTGSSYEQYFGPGTRLTVT.

V usage is TRBV9 and J usage is TRBJ2-3; possibly TRBD1 for D (5 bases). Germline CDR1 is SGDLS and CDR2 is YYNGEE. This CDR3 contains 14 residues. Deletions cut 3 bases from V and 5 bases from J, with 13 bases between. As DNA, the CDR3 is TGTGCCAGCAGCGCTTATCGACAGCTAGATACGCAGTATTTT. Its translation: CASSAYRQLDTQYF.

V is TRBV24-1 and J is TRBJ2-7; tentatively, D is TRBD2 (6 bases). Trimming cost V 9 bases and J 5 bases, with 16 bases left between them. CDR3 length equals 13 residues. The germline CDR1 and CDR2 sequences are KGHDR and SFDVKD. This CDR3 reads CATLRLGGDEQYV. The CDR3 DNA follows: TGTGCCACCCTACGGCTGGGAGGCGACGAGCAGTACGTC.

The CDR3 DNA follows: TGTGCCTGGAGTGGGGGACAGGGAAGGCGCTACACCTTC. As protein: CAWSGGQGRRYTF. V gene TRBV30 combines with J gene TRBJ1-2; 9 bases align to TRBD1. V was clipped by 1 base and J by 9 bases; unmatched bases: 6. Germline V gene sequence: CDR1 GTSNPN, CDR2 SVGIG (reference sequence). This CDR3 has 13 amino acids.

This clone has a single count. This sequence joins TRBV5-1 and TRBJ1-1; TRBD1 matches 7 bases. Germline V gives CDR1 SGHRS, CDR2 YFSETQ. J gave up 1 base and V 4 bases, and 4 bases lay outside the gene matches. The CDR3 is made up of 14 amino acids. This CDR3 is CASSIQGPNTEAFF. The CDR3 region has the DNA TGCGCCAGCAGCATACAGGGGCCGAACACTGAAGCTTTCTTT.

Remarks on this clone: The sample has other DNA sequences that encode this CDR3 too. The chain carries TRBV9 and TRBJ1-6; possible D gene TRBD1, 5 bases. The CDR3 has 14 residues. The V gene lost 0 bases and the J gene lost 10 bases, with 11 bases spanning the gap. CDR1 SGDLS and CDR2 YYNGEE come from the germline V gene. CDR3 sequence: CASSVGVTGSPLHF. CDR3 nucleotides: TGTGCCAGCAGCGTAGGGGTAACAGGATCACCCCTCCACTTT. Using reference TRBV9 and TRBJ1-6 for the parts outside the CDR3, the full variable domain is DSGVTQTPKHLITATGQRVTLRCSPRSGDLSVYWYQQSLDQGLQFLIQYYNGEERAKGNILERFSAQQFPDLHSELNLSSLELGDSALYFCASSVGVTGSPLHFGNGTRLTVT.

The sample holds a few counts of this clone. The rearrangement uses TRBV10-2 and TRBJ2-2; 9 positions agree with TRBD1. CDR1 WSHSY and CDR2 SAAADI come from the germline V gene. There are 16 residues in the CDR3. V was clipped by 0 bases and J by 5 bases; unmatched bases: 4. The CDR3, as DNA: TGCGCCAGCAGTGAGTCTCGAGGACAGGGGACCGGGGAGCTGTTTTTT. It yields the protein CASSESRGQGTGELFF.

The chain carries TRBV28 and TRBJ1-1; unclear D gene. Per germline, CDR1 MDHEN and CDR2 SYDVKM. The CDR3 has 16 residues. Trimming took off 5 bases at V and 1 base at J, with 17 bases between the two ends. For the CDR3, the DNA is TGTGCCAGCAGTCCCTTGACATCCCCAGGGAACACTGAAGCTTTCTTT. It yields the protein CASSPLTSPGNTEAFF.

The chain employs TRBV11-2 and TRBJ2-7; D remains unclear. Trimming pared 8 bases from V and 9 bases from J, leaving 14 bases between. CDR1 and CDR2 (germline): SGHAT, FQNNGV. The CDR3 extends over 11 amino acids. CDR3 bases: TGTGCCAGCGGCTCGGGTCTCGGGCAGTACTTC. Translation gives CASGSGLGQYF.

As regards this clone: Germline and junction disagree at one end, which may indicate a read error. The chain employs TRBV2 and TRBJ1-2; 7 nucleotides line up with TRBD1. Per the germline V gene, CDR1 is SNHLY and CDR2 is FYNNEI. The CDR3 has 13 residues. This chain's CDR3 is CASLQGPNDGYTF. CDR3 sequence (DNA): TGTGCCAGCTTACAGGGGCCTAACGATGGCTACACCTTC.